This T cell receptor (beta chain) was identified during a study of T cells in Graves' hyperthyroidism and ophthalmopathy. In its sample, this clonotype was seen a few times. Amplification targeted TCR beta CDR3 regions from RNA transcripts. In the first-round RT-PCR of the TCR CDR3, the HTBI primer set was used. TCRdb itself ran the multiplex PCR reads through MiXCR, one entry per CDR3 protein. The sample consists of 600,000 to 700,000 distinct CDR3 sequences, roughly 14% of them appearing once. The germline V and J ends were trimmed by 1 base and 8 bases, with 15 bases remaining between them. The CDR3 consists of 14 residues. Germline values: CDR1 SGHKS, CDR2 YYEKEE (reference sequence).

The chain recombines TRBV5-5 with TRBJ1-1; maybe TRBD1 (6 bases). This clonotype was obtained from a woman aged 35 to 49 with Graves' ophthalmopathy. The specimen was blood. Here the CDR3 reads CASSLFLQGREAFF. CDR3 DNA sequence: TGTGCCAGCAGCTTGTTCTTACAGGGCCGCGAAGCTTTCTTT.